This is a list of T cell receptor beta chains from one sample in a study of T cell repertoires in cytomegalovirus infection. Using its own MiXCR run on the reads, TCRdb lists one record per CDR3 protein. The table shows fewer than 250,000 distinct CDR3 sequences, with more than 9% occurring only once. The sequenced sample consisted of PBMCs. These receptors were taken from a human donor in good health (CMV status not recorded). Some clones in this sample may be carry-over from other donors' samples. The CDR3 runs from the conserved cysteine through the conserved F or W. The D gene is left open where the match is weak. Only some rows state a clone size, as once, few, many or a class for expanded clones.

>TRBJ1-1|.|few|TRBV20-1
TGCAGTGCTAGTGGTACGGGGGCAATAATCCGAAGCACTGAAGCTTTCTTT
CSASGTGAIIRSTEAFF
>TRBJ2-3|.|.|TRBV27
TGTGCCAGCAGTTTACCCGGATTAAGTACGCAGTATTTT
CASSLPGLSTQYF
>TRBJ2-3|TRBD2|.|TRBV20-1
TGCAGTGCTGAAAGCGGGATTAGCACAGATACGCAGTATTTT
CSAESGISTDTQYF
>TRBJ2-3|TRBD2|few|TRBV11-2
TGTGCCAGCAGCTTAGCGGCGGGAGGGCCCATAGATACGCAGTATTTT
CASSLAAGGPIDTQYF
>TRBJ1-5|.|many|TRBV7-2
TGTGCCAGCAGCTTTTTTGCGAGCAATCAGCCCCAGCATTTT
CASSFFASNQPQHF
>TRBJ2-1|TRBD2|many|TRBV28
TGTGCCAGCAGACCCGATCATGGACTAGCGGGATACAATGAGCAGTTCTTC
CASRPDHGLAGYNEQFF
>TRBJ1-1|.|.|TRBV29-1
TGCAGCGGCCTCCGGGGTATGAACACTGAAGCTTTCTTT
CSGLRGMNTEAFF
>TRBJ2-7|.|many|TRBV6-1
TGTGCCAGCAGTGTCCGGGACGTATCCTACGAGCAGTACTTC
CASSVRDVSYEQYF
>TRBJ1-1|TRBD1|few|TRBV23-1
TGCGCCAGCAGTCTCAGGGGACAGTCTGAAGCTTTCTTT
CASSLRGQSEAFF
>TRBJ2-2|.|.|TRBV9
TGTGCCAGCAGCGTTTCTGGGCAAACCGGGGAGCTGTTTTTT
CASSVSGQTGELFF
>TRBJ1-1|TRBD1|many|TRBV7-2
TGTGCCAGCAGCTTTTCGTCAGGGGGTTCGGAAACTTTCTTT
CASSFSSGGSETFF
>TRBJ1-5|.|many|TRBV12-3/TRBV12-4
TGTGCCAGCAGCCCTGAACGAAGCAATCAGCCCCAGCATTTT
CASSPERSNQPQHF
>TRBJ1-2|.|.|TRBV6-5
TGTGCCAGCAGTCTTGGGACGGAGCCTCTCAACTATGGCTACACCTTC
CASSLGTEPLNYGYTF
>TRBJ2-2|.|.|TRBV11-2
TGTGCCAGCAGCCCACCGGGTAGAAGGACCGGGGAGCTGTTTTTT
CASSPPGRRTGELFF
>TRBJ2-7|.|many|TRBV6-2/TRBV6-3
TGTGCCAGCAGTTACCGTCCACAGGGACTCTTCTACGAGCAGTACTTC
CASSYRPQGLFYEQYF
>TRBJ2-7|TRBD2|many|TRBV6-2/TRBV6-3
TGTGCCAGCAGTTACCACAGAAATCTAGCGGGAGCTTACGAGCAGTACTTC
CASSYHRNLAGAYEQYF
>TRBJ2-1|.|.|TRBV19
TGTGCCAGTATTCCTACCTCCGGTGTCTACAATGAGCAGTTCTTC
CASIPTSGVYNEQFF
>TRBJ1-4|TRBD1|many|TRBV7-9
TGTGCCAGCAGCTCGGGACAGGGAAGGGAAAAACTGTTTTTT
CASSSGQGREKLFF
>TRBJ1-1|TRBD1|many|TRBV7-9
TGTGCCAGCAGGGACAGGGGGCTGAGGATATCTGAAGCTTTCTTT
CASRDRGLRISEAFF
>TRBJ1-4|.|.|TRBV18
TGTGCCAGCTCACCGCGGGGAGTTAATGAAAAACTGTTTTTT
CASSPRGVNEKLFF
>TRBJ1-1|TRBD1|many|TRBV28
TGTGCCAGCAGTTTATTATCTGGACAGGGTTTCTTT
CASSLLSGQGFF
>TRBJ2-1|.|.|TRBV5-6
TGTGCCAGCAGGCCCCGGGACTTACCTGGGGGTTCCTACAATGAGCAGTTCTTC
CASRPRDLPGGSYNEQFF
>TRBJ2-1|.|.|TRBV19
TGTGCCAGTAGTATTGGCCAGTACAATGAGCAGTTCTTC
CASSIGQYNEQFF
>TRBJ2-7|TRBD2|.|TRBV10-3
TGTGCCATCAGCCCTAGCGGGAGGGACTACGAGCAGTACTTC
CAISPSGRDYEQYF
>TRBJ2-1|TRBD1|few|TRBV6-2/TRBV6-3
TGTGCCAGCAGTTACGAATCAGGGGGAGTCTACAATGAGCAGTTCTTC
CASSYESGGVYNEQFF
>TRBJ1-1|.|.|TRBV19
TGTGCCAGTACCATTATGAGGGGCGACTCGAACACTGAAGCTTTCTTT
CASTIMRGDSNTEAFF
>TRBJ2-5|TRBD2|.|TRBV7-2
TGTGCCAGCAGCCGACCCGCGGGGGGGCCGGGGGAGACCCAGTACTTC
CASSRPAGGPGETQYF
>TRBJ1-5|TRBD1|many|TRBV6-2/TRBV6-3
TGTGCCAGCAGTTATGCCGGGGCAGGGGGCGGTCAGCCCCAGCATTTT
CASSYAGAGGGQPQHF
>TRBJ1-4|.|.|TRBV29-1
TGCAGCGTTGGGGGGCAATACGGTAATGAAAAACTGTTTTTT
CSVGGQYGNEKLFF
>TRBJ2-7|TRBD2|many|TRBV6-2/TRBV6-3
TGTGCCAGCAGTTACTCATTCTTAATGACTAGCGGGAGGCGGAACGAGCAGTACTTC
CASSYSFLMTSGRRNEQYF
>TRBJ1-5|.|many|TRBV6-1
TGTGCCAGCAGTTATTGGGGTTCGGGAGGGGCGATTCAGCCCCAGCATTTT
CASSYWGSGGAIQPQHF
>TRBJ1-5|.|.|TRBV19
TGTGCCAGTAGTATAGGGGCGCCGCATCGCCTCAATCAGCCCCAGCATTTT
CASSIGAPHRLNQPQHF
>TRBJ2-3|.|few|TRBV19
TGTGCCAGTAGCTCTACGGGGGAACGCACAGATACGCAGTATTTT
CASSSTGERTDTQYF
>TRBJ2-7|.|few|TRBV29-1
TGCAGCGTGCTCTTGAGCTCCTACGAGCAGTACTTC
CSVLLSSYEQYF
>TRBJ2-7|TRBD2|few|TRBV6-5
TGTGCCAGCAGTCTTGGACTAGCGGGGGTTAAGCAGTACTTC
CASSLGLAGVKQYF
>TRBJ1-1|.|.|TRBV5-1
TGCGCCAGCAGCCTTAGCCAGGGACTGGGGGAAGCTTTCTTT
CASSLSQGLGEAFF
>TRBJ1-2|.|many|TRBV7-8
TGTGCCAGCAGCTTAGTGGGCGATGGCTACACCTTC
CASSLVGDGYTF
>TRBJ2-1|TRBD2|many|TRBV7-2
TGTGCCAGCAGCAGGACAGCGGGAGTCAATGAGCAGTTCTTC
CASSRTAGVNEQFF
>TRBJ2-5|TRBD2|many|TRBV7-9
TGTGCCAGCAGCTTAGTGAACGGGGGGCAAGAGACCCAGTACTTC
CASSLVNGGQETQYF
>TRBJ2-7|.|many|TRBV7-2
TGTGCCAGCAGCTTAGGACCGTGGGACGAGCAGTACTTC
CASSLGPWDEQYF
>TRBJ2-7|.|many|TRBV7-8
TGTGCCAGCAGCGGAGGGGTGTACGAGCAGTACTTC
CASSGGVYEQYF
>TRBJ2-2|TRBD2|many|TRBV7-2
TGTGCCAGCAGCCCCTTCGGGGGGATCAACACCGGGGAGCTGTTTTTT
CASSPFGGINTGELFF
>TRBJ1-2|.|many|TRBV7-2
TGTGCCAGCAGCTTTAAAACAGGGACCTATGGCTACACCTTC
CASSFKTGTYGYTF
>TRBJ1-2|.|many|TRBV6-1
TGTGCCAGCAGTCTACAGGGACCCCCTGGAGGCTACACCTTC
CASSLQGPPGGYTF
>TRBJ2-3|.|many|TRBV7-2
TGTGCCAGCAGCCCCGGACGGACAGATACGCAGTATTTT
CASSPGRTDTQYF
>TRBJ2-7|.|many|TRBV6-2/TRBV6-3
TGTGCCAGCAGCCTCGGGACGGCGGGGCCGGGACGACTGTACTTC
CASSLGTAGPGRLYF
>TRBJ2-1|.|many|TRBV6-1
TGTGCCAGCAGTCCCCCCGGCCACAATGAGCAGTTCTTC
CASSPPGHNEQFF
>TRBJ2-2|.|many|TRBV24-1
TGTGCCACCAGTGATCGAACAGGGGGGGCCACCCGATGGCTGTTTTTT
CATSDRTGGATRWLFF
>TRBJ2-7|.|many|TRBV2
TGTGCCAGCAGGTACTTGCCACCAAACGAGCAGTACTTC
CASRYLPPNEQYF
>TRBJ2-2|.|few|TRBV6-2/TRBV6-3
TGTGCCAGCAGTTACGCACCTGGGGGTGCCGGGGAGCTGTTTTTT
CASSYAPGGAGELFF